The 17 T cell receptor beta chains reported below all come from one sample, sequenced in a study of blood T cells in healthy people across ages (dated by TCRdb to about 2015). The protocol used for the library was 5' RACE. This sample was sequenced with an Illumina HiSeq 2500. A second PCR of roughly 6 to 11 cycles was run with a J-beta primer mix and a sample-barcoded 5' primer. TCRdb ran its own pipeline on the public reads, namely fastp trimming at Q25 and MiXCR clone calling, and kept in-frame beta chains. Rows matching on CDR3 protein sequence are summarized as one entry with the most common DNA and genes. Within this sample are about 1 million distinct CDR3 sequences, with more than 40% of them counted one time only. The biggest ten clones account for about 20% of the sample. Sequenced sample: blood. These receptors were obtained from an older woman in good health.

This chain connects TRBV10-3 to TRBJ2-3; a possible D gene is TRBD2 (6 bases). The ends were cut back, 2 bases at V and 1 base at J, with 10 bases in the middle. This CDR3 region has 15 residues. The V gene's germline CDR1 is ENHRY and CDR2 SYGVKD. In DNA, the CDR3 is TGTGCCATCAGTGAGCCCGCTAGCGGCACAGATACGCAGTATTTT. Amino acids: CAISEPASGTDTQYF.

The chain couples TRBV12-3 or TRBV12-4 to TRBJ1-6; D gene uncertain. The CDR3 spans 15 residues. V was trimmed by 3 bases and J by 0 bases, leaving 6 bases between them. CDR3 in DNA: TGTGCCAGCAGTTTGGAGGGCTCCTATAATTCACCCCTCCACTTT. Residues: CASSLEGSYNSPLHF.

The table lists this clonotype with a few counts. V gene TRBV27 combines with J gene TRBJ1-2; TRBD1 matches at 7 bases. Germline CDR1 is MNHEY and CDR2 is SMNVEV (reference sequence). The V gene end was trimmed by 4 bases and the J gene end by 6 bases; junction bases not matched to a gene: 2. This CDR3 is built from 12 residues. As DNA, the CDR3 is TGTGCCAGCAGTTCGACAGGGAATGGCTACACCTTC. It encodes CASSSTGNGYTF.

The table lists this clonotype with a few counts. The J gene is TRBJ2-7, the V gene TRBV20-1; 14 nucleotides align to TRBD2. Germline V gene lookup returns CDR1 DFQATT and CDR2 SNEGSKA (reference sequence). CDR3 length equals 17 residues. The V gene end was trimmed by 4 bases and the J gene end by 4 bases; junction bases not matched to a gene: 12. For the CDR3, the DNA is TGCAGTGCTACCACCGCGACTAGCGGGAGGGCGGAGTACGAGCAGTACTTC. It yields the protein CSATTATSGRAEYEQYF.

The gene calls are TRBV28 and TRBJ2-1; 8 nucleotides match TRBD2. This CDR3 region has 15 residues. Germline V CDR1 and CDR2: MDHEN, SYDVKM. The V and J ends lost 8 bases and 8 bases, in that order; junction bases with no gene match: 14. The CDR3 DNA is TGTGCCAGCGGTAGCGGGACAAAGGGCTGGGATGAGCAGTTCTTC. The encoded protein is CASGSGTKGWDEQFF.

V usage is TRBV12-3 or TRBV12-4 and J usage is TRBJ2-2, with 7 bases fitting TRBD2. This CDR3 has 14 amino acids. The trim removed 10 bases at V and 7 bases at J, leaving 12 bases unmatched. Here the CDR3 DNA reads TGTGCCATCACGCGCGGGAGCACGATCGGGGAGCTGTTTTTT. This translates into CAITRGSTIGELFF.

This clonotype was observed a few times. The genes are TRBV5-5 and TRBJ2-5, with D possibly called TRBD1 or TRBD2 (6 bases each). Germline CDR1 and CDR2: SGHKS and YYEKEE (reference sequence). V gave up 2 bases and J gave up 7 bases, with 12 bases separating them. The CDR3 runs to 13 residues. CDR3 region: CASSLSGAGTQYF. In DNA form, the CDR3 reads TGTGCCAGCAGCTTATCGGGGGCGGGGACCCAGTACTTC.

This clonotype occurred a few times. This chain joins TRBV14 and TRBJ2-1; 8 bases map to TRBD2. Per the germline V gene, CDR1 is SGHDN and CDR2 is FVKESK. J lost 6 bases, V lost 1 base, and 5 bases had no gene match. This CDR3 has 15 amino acids. Written as DNA, the CDR3 is TGTGCCAGCAGCCAAGTGCTAGCGGGTATCAATGAGCAGTTCTTC. Protein sequence: CASSQVLAGINEQFF.

This clonotype came up a few times. V and J are TRBV12-3 or TRBV12-4 and TRBJ2-1; no clear D. The CDR3 runs 15 residues. V was trimmed by 2 bases and J by 6 bases, leaving 14 bases between them. The CDR3 nucleotides read TGTGCCAGCAGTTTAAAGACGCACCTCGGCAATGAGCAGTTCTTC. This gives the protein CASSLKTHLGNEQFF.

This clonotype was observed a handful of times. V and J are TRBV2 and TRBJ2-7; 13 nucleotides align to TRBD2. With V trimmed by 6 bases and J by 7 bases, 3 bases remained unmatched. CDR1 SNHLY and CDR2 FYNNEI come from the germline V gene. The CDR3 is made up of 13 amino acids. CDR3 in amino acids: CASRTSGRNEQYF. The CDR3 region has the DNA TGTGCCAGCAGGACTAGCGGGAGGAATGAGCAGTACTTC.

Only a few counts were recorded for this clonotype. CDR3 amino acids: CAWLQGGYEQYF. As DNA, the CDR3 is TGTGCCTGGTTACAGGGAGGATACGAGCAGTACTTC. The chain uses TRBV30 and TRBJ2-7; D tentatively reads TRBD1 or TRBD2 (6 bases each). Germline values: CDR1 GTSNPN, CDR2 SVGIG (reference sequence). V was shortened by 5 bases and J by 4 bases, with 12 bases between the two germline ends. This CDR3 is 12 amino acids long. Full variable domain (outside the CDR3, taken from reference TRBV30 and TRBJ2-7): SQTIHQWPATLVQPVGSPLSLECTVEGTSNPNLYWYRQAAGRGLQLLFYSVGIGQISSEVPQNLSASRPQDRQFILSSKKLLLSDSGFYLCAWLQGGYEQYFGPGTRLTVT.

For this clonotype: No DNA is shown, since the ends of the CDR3 on it are uncertain; the CDR3 is the one TCRdb lists. This chain joins TRBV6-1 and TRBJ1-2. The germline V gene encodes CDR1 MNHNS and CDR2 SASEGT. The CDR3 extends over 12 residues, inclusive of both ends. The CDR3 protein is CASSEWGDGNTF.

The genes are TRBV7-9 and TRBJ2-1; TRBD1 might be the D (7 bases). The CDR3 has 16 amino acids. V was pared by 3 bases and J by 5 bases, with 17 bases between. Germline loops: CDR1 SEHNR, CDR2 FQNEAQ (reference sequence). DNA for the CDR3: TGTGCCAGCAGCTTCGGAGGGCAGGGGGTAAACAATGAGCAGTTCTTC. It codes for CASSFGGQGVNNEQFF.

This clonotype was counted only a few times. The chain employs TRBV28 and TRBJ2-7; D gene unclear. Germline-derived CDR1 and CDR2 are MDHEN and SYDVKM. The CDR3 extends over 15 amino acids. V lost 3 bases and J lost 0, with 12 bases in between. The CDR3 DNA is TGTGCCAGCAGTTTTAGTGCGGTTCCCTCCTACGAGCAGTACTTC. Protein: CASSFSAVPSYEQYF.

The chain joins TRBV7-9 to TRBJ1-2; tentative D call: TRBD1 (6 bases). The germline gives CDR1 SEHNR, CDR2 FQNEAQ (reference sequence). The CDR3 covers 14 residues. Trimming left V 4 bases short and J 5 bases short, with 14 bases between. DNA for the CDR3: TGTGCCAGCAGCTCGACAGGCGTAGGATATGGCTACACCTTC. It specifies CASSSTGVGYGYTF.

The CDR3 spells CSVDGGASDTQYF. The CDR3 coding sequence is TGCAGCGTGGACGGGGGGGCCTCAGATACGCAGTATTTT. The rearrangement uses TRBV29-1 and TRBJ2-3, with 8 bases fitting TRBD2. Looked up from germline, CDR1 is SQVTM and CDR2 is ANQGSEA. The J segment lost 4 bases and the V segment lost 6 bases, leaving 6 bases of the junction unmatched. This CDR3 has 13 amino acids.

J is TRBJ2-3 and V is TRBV29-1, with D possibly matching TRBD2 (6 bases). The CDR3 runs to 15 residues. The V gene's germline CDR1 is SQVTM and CDR2 ANQGSEA. The ends were cut back, 0 bases at V and 5 bases at J, with 15 bases in the middle. The CDR3 is CSVEDPAGMVDTQYF. DNA of the CDR3: TGCAGCGTTGAAGATCCGGCGGGAATGGTAGATACGCAGTATTTT.